This TCR beta chain was identified during a study of memory CD4+ T cells and cytomegalovirus serostatus. General study findings and limits: The CMV-associated TCR signature appears largely within the CD4+ memory repertoire.

This table comes from immunoSEQ multiplex PCR, and its TCRdb copy is limited to in-frame clones, with some not included. The sample consists of 55,000 to 75,000 clones, more than 75% of them appearing once. As to this clone: The antigen is undetermined.

The CDR3 sequence is 14 residues long. CDR1 is GTSNPN and CDR2 is SVGIG in the germline V gene (reference sequence). The V and J ends lost 3 bases and 4 bases, in that order; junction bases with no gene match: 7. Single viable CD3+CD4+CD8-CD45RO+ cells were sorted as the memory CD4+ T cells. CD4+ T cells were isolated by positive magnetic selection. The receptor's source is an adult in good health and CMV-seronegative. The chain joins TRBV30 to TRBJ2-5; 8 bases match TRBD1. The source material was memory CD4+ T cells from blood. The CDR3 is CAWSATGGRETQYF. The CDR3 DNA is TGTGCCTGGAGCGCCACAGGGGGTCGAGAGACCCAGTACTTC.